Sequencing of this T cell receptor (beta chain) was carried out in a study of T cell changes during pregnancy in multiple sclerosis. CDR1 is SNHLY and CDR2 is FYNNEI in the germline V gene. The CDR3 has 16 amino acids. The V segment lost 5 bases and the J segment 2 bases; nucleotides outside the gene matches: 8. Assay used: immunoSEQ multiplex PCR; TCRdb lists only in-frame clones, some missing. The repertoire consists of approximately 40,000 clones, with about 95% occurring once and the leading ten covering over 0.8%. The sequences come from peripheral blood, collected in the second trimester of pregnancy. This chain uses TRBV2 with TRBJ1-5; 8 bases are shared with TRBD1. The TCR sequence derives from a female donor with multiple sclerosis, enrolled in a pregnancy study. The CDR3 is CASSRQGRGGNQPQHF. The CDR3 DNA reads TGTGCCAGCAGTCGACAGGGGAGAGGAGGCAATCAGCCCCAGCATTTT.